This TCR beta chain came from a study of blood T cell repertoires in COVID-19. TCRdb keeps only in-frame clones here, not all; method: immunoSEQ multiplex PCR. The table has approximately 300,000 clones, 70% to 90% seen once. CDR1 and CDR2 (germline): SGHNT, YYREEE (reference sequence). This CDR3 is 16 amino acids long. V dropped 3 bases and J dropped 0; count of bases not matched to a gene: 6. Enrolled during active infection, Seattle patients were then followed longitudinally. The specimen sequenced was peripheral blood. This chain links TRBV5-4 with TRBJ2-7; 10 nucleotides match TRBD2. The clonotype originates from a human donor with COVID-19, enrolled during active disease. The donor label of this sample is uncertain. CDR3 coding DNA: TGTGCCAGCAGCTCTCTCTCTAGCGGGAGCTCCTACGAGCAGTACTTC. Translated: CASSSLSSGSSYEQYF.